This T cell receptor (beta chain) came from a study of shared clonotypes between healthy human individuals. Overall study findings and caveats: Represented diversity (both genetic and exposure-history) was limited by the small number of donors.

The table came from immunoSEQ multiplex PCR; TCRdb's copy has only in-frame clones and leaves some out. The table lists some 660,000 clones, 55% to 85% of them singletons. Details on this clone: The antigen remains undetermined.

Per the germline V gene, CDR1 is SGHRS and CDR2 is YFSETQ. V lost 4 bases and J lost 0; bases outside the gene matches: 7. There are 16 residues in the CDR3. Sequenced material: memory CD4+ T cells sorted from blood. Subset in this sample: CD45RA-negative fraction. This TCR derives from a woman in her 30s in good health. The rearrangement links TRBV5-1 to TRBJ2-3, with TRBD1 matching over 8 bases. The CDR3 DNA follows: TGCGCCAGCAGCCCCTGGACAGGGATAAGCACAGATACGCAGTATTTT. Its protein product is CASSPWTGISTDTQYF. The full variable domain, with the rest looked up from reference TRBV5-1 and TRBJ2-3, is KAGVTQTPRYLIKTRGQQVTLSCSPISGHRSVSWYQQTPGQGLQFLFEYFSETQRNKGNFPGRFSGRQFSNSRSEMNVSTLELGDSALYLCASSPWTGISTDTQYFGPGTRLTVL.